This T cell receptor (beta chain) was recovered during a study of blood T cell repertoires in COVID-19. Looking at the study overall: Whether acute or convalescent, the COVID-19 samples came from the United States, Italy and Spain. T cells, B-cell-depleted T cells, or PBMCs provided the cDNA or gDNA that served as material.

The authors' processing: Nucleated cell number was recorded as an estimate derived from reference gene primer amplification. Profiling relied on immunoSEQ multiplex PCR, and the TCRdb table lists in-frame clones only, not all of them. V and J calls and clone size are copied from that table; D and trimming were computed from the DNA. The data show some 170,000 clones, with about four fifths seen just once and more than 9.5% held by the top ten. The germline V and J ends were trimmed by 0 bases and 6 bases, with 11 bases remaining between them. This CDR3 is 15 amino acids long. CDR1 MNHNS and CDR2 SASEGT come from the germline V gene.

This TCR was recovered from a man aged 55-75 years with active or convalescent COVID-19. V usage is TRBV6-1 and J usage is TRBJ2-2; no clear D gene. The sequenced material came from peripheral blood. The CDR3 spells CASSEARRFPGELFF. CDR3 nucleotides: TGTGCCAGCAGTGAAGCGCGGCGGTTCCCCGGGGAGCTGTTTTTT.